This TCR beta chain was sequenced in a study of blood T cell repertoires in COVID-19. Turning to the study itself: Nucleic acid was either cDNA or gDNA, and it came from T cells, B-cell-depleted T cells, or PBMCs.

There are 14 residues in the CDR3. V lost 5 bases and J 4 bases, leaving 14 bases between the germline ends. Germline CDR1 and CDR2: MDHEN and SYDVKM. Using immunoSEQ multiplex PCR, the repertoire was profiled, and TCRdb retains in-frame clones only, with some absent. The data show 240,000 or so clones, just under 85% seen once. This chain joins TRBV28 and TRBJ1-1; TRBD1 might be the D (5 bases). The TCR comes from a woman older than 75 with acute or convalescent COVID-19. The sequenced material came from peripheral blood. CDR3 protein: CASSPAGGFTEAFF. CDR3 nucleotide sequence: TGTGCCAGCAGTCCCGCTGGGGGGTTCACTGAAGCTTTCTTT.